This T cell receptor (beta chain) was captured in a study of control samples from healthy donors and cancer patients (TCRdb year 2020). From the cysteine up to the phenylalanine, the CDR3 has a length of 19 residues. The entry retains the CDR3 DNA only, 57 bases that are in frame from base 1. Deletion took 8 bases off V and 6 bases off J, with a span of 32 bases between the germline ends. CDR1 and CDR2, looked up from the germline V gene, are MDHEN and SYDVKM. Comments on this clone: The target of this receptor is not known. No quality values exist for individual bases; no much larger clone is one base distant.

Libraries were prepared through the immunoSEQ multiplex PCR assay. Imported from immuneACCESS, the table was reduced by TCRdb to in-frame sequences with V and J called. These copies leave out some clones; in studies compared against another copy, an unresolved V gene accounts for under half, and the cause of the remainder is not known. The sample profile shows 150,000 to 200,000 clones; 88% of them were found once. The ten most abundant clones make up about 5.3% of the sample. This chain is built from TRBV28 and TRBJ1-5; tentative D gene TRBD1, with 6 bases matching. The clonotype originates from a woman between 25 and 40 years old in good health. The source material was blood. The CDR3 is CASGLAWVQGTKSSQPQHF. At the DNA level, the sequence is TGTGCCAGCGGCCTCGCCTGGGTACAGGGAACGAAGAGTAGTCAGCCCCAGCATTTT.